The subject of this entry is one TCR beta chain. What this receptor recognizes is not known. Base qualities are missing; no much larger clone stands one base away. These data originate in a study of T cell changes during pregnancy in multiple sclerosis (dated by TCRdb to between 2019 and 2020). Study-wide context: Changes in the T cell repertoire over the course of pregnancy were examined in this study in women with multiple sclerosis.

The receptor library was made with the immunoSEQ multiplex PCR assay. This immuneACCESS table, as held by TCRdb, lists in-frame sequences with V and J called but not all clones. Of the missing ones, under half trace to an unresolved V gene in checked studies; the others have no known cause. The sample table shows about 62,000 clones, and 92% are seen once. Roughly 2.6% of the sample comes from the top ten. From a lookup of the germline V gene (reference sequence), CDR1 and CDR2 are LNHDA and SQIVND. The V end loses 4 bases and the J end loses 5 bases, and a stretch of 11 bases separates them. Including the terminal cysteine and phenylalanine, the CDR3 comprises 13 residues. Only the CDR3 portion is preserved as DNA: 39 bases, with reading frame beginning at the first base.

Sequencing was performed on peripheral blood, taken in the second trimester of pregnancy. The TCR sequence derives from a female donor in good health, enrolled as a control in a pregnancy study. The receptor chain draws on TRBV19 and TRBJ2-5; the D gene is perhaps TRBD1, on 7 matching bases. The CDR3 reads CASSRSGGETQYF. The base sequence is TGTGCCAGTAGTAGGTCAGGGGGGGAGACCCAGTACTTC. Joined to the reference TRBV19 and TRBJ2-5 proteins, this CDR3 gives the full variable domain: DGGITQSPKYLFRKEGQNVTLSCEQNLNHDAMYWYRQDPGQGLRLIYYSQIVNDFQKGDIAEGYSVSREKKESFPLTVTSAQKNPTAFYLCASSRSGGETQYFGPGTRLLVL.